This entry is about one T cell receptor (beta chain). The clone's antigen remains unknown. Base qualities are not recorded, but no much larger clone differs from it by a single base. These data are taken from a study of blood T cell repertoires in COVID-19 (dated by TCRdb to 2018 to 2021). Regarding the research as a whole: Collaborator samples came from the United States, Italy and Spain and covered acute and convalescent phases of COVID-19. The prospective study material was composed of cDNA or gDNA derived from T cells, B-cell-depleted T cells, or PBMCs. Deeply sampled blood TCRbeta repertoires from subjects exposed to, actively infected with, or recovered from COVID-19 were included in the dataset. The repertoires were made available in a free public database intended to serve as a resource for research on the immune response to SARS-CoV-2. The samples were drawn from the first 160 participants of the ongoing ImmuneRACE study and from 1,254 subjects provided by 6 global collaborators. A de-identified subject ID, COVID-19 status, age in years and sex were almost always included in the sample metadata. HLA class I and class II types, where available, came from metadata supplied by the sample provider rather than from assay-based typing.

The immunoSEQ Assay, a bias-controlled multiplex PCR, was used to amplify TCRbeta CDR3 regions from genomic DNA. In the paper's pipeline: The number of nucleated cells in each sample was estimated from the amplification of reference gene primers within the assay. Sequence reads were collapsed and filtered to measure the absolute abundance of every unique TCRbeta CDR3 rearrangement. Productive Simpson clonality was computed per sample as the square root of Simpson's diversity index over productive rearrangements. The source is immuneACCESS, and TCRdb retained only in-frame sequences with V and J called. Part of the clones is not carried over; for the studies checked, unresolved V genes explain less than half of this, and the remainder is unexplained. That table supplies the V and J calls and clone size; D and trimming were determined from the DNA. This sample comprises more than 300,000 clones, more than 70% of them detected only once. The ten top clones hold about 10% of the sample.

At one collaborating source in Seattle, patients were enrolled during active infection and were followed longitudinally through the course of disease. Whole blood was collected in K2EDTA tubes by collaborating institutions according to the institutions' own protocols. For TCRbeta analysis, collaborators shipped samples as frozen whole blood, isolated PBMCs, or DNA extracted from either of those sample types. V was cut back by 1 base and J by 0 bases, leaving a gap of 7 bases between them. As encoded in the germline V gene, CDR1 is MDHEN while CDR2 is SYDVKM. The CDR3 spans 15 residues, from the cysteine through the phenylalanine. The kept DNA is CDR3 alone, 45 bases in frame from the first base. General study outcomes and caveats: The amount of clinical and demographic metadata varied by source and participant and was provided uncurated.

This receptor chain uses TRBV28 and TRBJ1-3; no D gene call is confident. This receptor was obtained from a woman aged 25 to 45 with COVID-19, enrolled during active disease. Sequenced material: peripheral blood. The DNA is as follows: TGTGCCAGCAGTTTATTGGGCATCTCTGGAAACACCATATATTTT. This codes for CASSLLGISGNTIYF.